This T cell receptor beta chain is drawn from a study of cytomegalovirus exposure and HLA in healthy donors. Researchers ran the PCR with 60 Vbeta and 13 Jbeta primers. Clones were sequenced by immunoSEQ multiplex PCR, and TCRdb holds only the in-frame ones, with some missing. The sample records around 200,000 clones, around 83% being singletons. V was clipped by 1 base and J by 3 bases, with 13 bases between them. The CDR3 contains 15 residues. Germline-derived CDR1 and CDR2 are GTSNPN and SVGIG (reference sequence). V gene TRBV30 combines with J gene TRBJ1-5; tentative D call: TRBD1 (5 bases). The sequence derives from a man in his forties or fifties in good health and CMV-seronegative. Sequencing was done on a sample of PBMCs. The CDR3 region has the DNA TGTGCCTGGAGTGGGGGGGAGGGTGACAATCAGCCCCAGCATTTT. The encoded protein is CAWSGGEGDNQPQHF.